The clone carrying this T cell receptor beta chain was seen once. Its antigen is unknown. This entry is derived from a study of cytomegalovirus exposure and HLA in healthy donors. Study outcomes and limitations: A few chains tied to CMV proved CMV antigen-specific in vitro.

Sequencing was performed with immunoSEQ multiplex PCR; in TCRdb, only in-frame clones are kept and a portion is missing. The sample lists 97,000 or so clones, 70% to 90% occurring once. This CDR3 region has 12 residues. V was cut by 11 bases and J by 1 base, with 11 bases left in between. CDR1 is LNHDA and CDR2 is SQIVND in the germline V gene (reference sequence). This sequence was found in a woman aged 25 to 45 in good health and CMV-seronegative. This sequence joins TRBV19 and TRBJ1-1, with D unresolved. The material sequenced was PBMCs. The CDR3 is CASCQANTEAFF. Written as DNA, the CDR3 is TGTGCCTCTTGCCAAGCGAACACTGAAGCTTTCTTT.